This TCR beta chain was sequenced during a study of OX40 agonist ivuxolimab in advanced cancers. Libraries were prepared by immunoSEQ multiplex PCR; TCRdb keeps only in-frame clonotypes and omits some of them. There are roughly 53,000 clones in the sample; roughly 84% occur only once, and roughly 12% lies in the top ten. Germline CDR1 SGHAT, CDR2 FQNNGV. The CDR3 spans 14 residues. Trimming cost V 5 bases and J 2 bases, with 10 bases left between them. The receptor was isolated from an adult with an advanced solid tumor such as melanoma, head and neck, liver or kidney cancer. The J gene is TRBJ2-1, the V gene TRBV11-2, with D perhaps assigned TRBD1 or TRBD2 (6 bases each). The sample consisted of CD4+ or CD8+ T cells sorted from blood, taken in a trial of the OX40 agonist ivuxolimab. The CDR3 bases are TGTGCCAGCAGCCGCGGGACACCCTACAATGAGCAGTTCTTC. This encodes CASSRGTPYNEQFF.